This record looks at one TCR beta chain sequence and its context. This clonotype was seen ten or more times. Its binding antigen is unknown. One base away there is no much larger clone; base qualities are not given. The lymph node samples were taken from the axillary draining lymph nodes of breast cancer patients. Trimming costs V 3 bases and J 10 bases, and their ends lie 10 bases apart. Including cysteine and phenylalanine, the CDR3 has 13 amino acids. CDR3 DNA only is kept here, 39 bases in frame from base 1. From a lookup of the germline V gene (reference sequence), CDR1 and CDR2 are MNHEY and SMNVEV. This entry is derived from a study of breast tumors, draining lymph nodes, adjacent tissues (dated by TCRdb to 2016 to 2017). Context from the whole study: TCR beta repertoires were compared across tumor, adjacent nontumor tissue and axillary lymph nodes obtained from breast cancer patients. In human breast cancer, the study set out to assess how tumor, surrounding tissue and draining lymph node repertoires relate to one another and whether T cells might be exchanged between them. The study at large found these results: A scenario in which most tumor T cells derive from the lymph node and then expand within tumor tissue was judged to be consistent with the data. Tumor T-cell repertoires showed less diversity than lymph node repertoires and more diversity than nontumor tissue repertoires, and tumor T-cell repertoires showed preferential V and J gene usage. Tumor and nontumor tissue repertoires were significantly more similar in luminal-like than in basal-like breast cancer. Rather than being directly demonstrated, the conclusion that tumor T cells originate in lymph nodes was presented as consistent with a hypothesis.

TCRdb records Illumina HiSeq 2000 as the sequencer. TCR beta chain libraries were generated by multiplex PCR amplification. High-throughput sequencing was used to analyze the amplified TCR beta chain products. Using fastp trimming at Q25 and MiXCR clonotype assembly, TCRdb reanalyzed the public sequencing data and kept in-frame beta chains. Rows merge per CDR3 protein into single entries with the most common DNA and genes. The sample table records fewer than 250,000 distinct CDR3 sequences; less than 40% of these occur just once. Of the sample, more than 1.3% falls within the top ten clones. Recombination connected TRBV27 to TRBJ1-6, with no confident D gene call. The origin of this receptor is a female donor with breast cancer. Some clones in this sample may be carry-over from other donors' samples. Material for sequencing was axillary lymph node tissue. The nucleotide sequence reads as follows: TGTGCCAGCAGTTTGGAAGGTTACTCACCCCTCCACTTT. Translated, it gives CASSLEGYSPLHF.